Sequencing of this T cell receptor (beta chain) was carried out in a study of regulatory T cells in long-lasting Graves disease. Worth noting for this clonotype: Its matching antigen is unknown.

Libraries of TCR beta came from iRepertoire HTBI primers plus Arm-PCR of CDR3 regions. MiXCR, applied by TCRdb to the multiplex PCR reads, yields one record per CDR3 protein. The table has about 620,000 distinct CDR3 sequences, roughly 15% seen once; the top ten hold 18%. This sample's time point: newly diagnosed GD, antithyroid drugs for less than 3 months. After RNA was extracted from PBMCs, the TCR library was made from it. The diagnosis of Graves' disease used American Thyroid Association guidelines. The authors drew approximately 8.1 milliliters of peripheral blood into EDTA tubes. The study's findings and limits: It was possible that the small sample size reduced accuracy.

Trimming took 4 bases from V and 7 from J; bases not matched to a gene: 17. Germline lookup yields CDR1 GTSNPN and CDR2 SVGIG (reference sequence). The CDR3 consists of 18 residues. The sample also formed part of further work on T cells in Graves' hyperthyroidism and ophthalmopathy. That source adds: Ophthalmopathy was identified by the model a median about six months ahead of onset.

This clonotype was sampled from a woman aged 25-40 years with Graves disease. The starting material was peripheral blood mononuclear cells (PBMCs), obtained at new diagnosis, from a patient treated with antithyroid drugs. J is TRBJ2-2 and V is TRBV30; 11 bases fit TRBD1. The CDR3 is CAWTRSSKDRGRGGELFF. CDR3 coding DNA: TGTGCCTGGACCCGCAGTAGTAAGGACAGGGGGCGCGGCGGGGAGCTGTTTTTT.